The entry below gives a single T cell receptor (beta chain) sequence along with its context. The antigen this receptor binds is unknown. The input lacks base qualities; no much larger clone sits a single base away. Other DNA sequences of this sample code for an identical CDR3. The data derive from a study of blood T cell repertoires in COVID-19 (dated by TCRdb to 2018 to 2021). Study-level background: Collaborator samples came from the United States, Italy and Spain and covered acute and convalescent phases of COVID-19. Where available, HLA class I and class II types were taken from metadata supplied by the sample provider and were not determined by assay-based typing. Samples came from the ongoing ImmuneRACE study (first 160 participants) plus 1,254 subjects from 6 global collaborators. The repertoires were made available in a free public database intended to serve as a resource for research on the immune response to SARS-CoV-2. The dataset comprised deeply sampled blood TCRbeta repertoires from subjects exposed to, actively infected with, or recovered from COVID-19. A de-identified subject ID, COVID-19 status, age in years and sex were almost always included in the sample metadata. The material from the prospective study consisted of cDNA or gDNA derived from T cells, B-cell-depleted T cells, or PBMCs.

The immunoSEQ Assay, a bias-controlled multiplex PCR, was used to amplify TCRbeta CDR3 regions from genomic DNA. Under the source paper's analysis protocol: The number of nucleated cells in each sample was estimated from the amplification of reference gene primers within the assay. To quantify the absolute abundance of each unique TCRbeta CDR3 rearrangement, sequence reads were collapsed and filtered. For each sample, productive Simpson clonality was calculated by taking the square root of Simpson's diversity index across productive rearrangements. What TCRdb holds here is the immuneACCESS table cut down to in-frame rearrangements. Part of the clones is not present; checked against another copy, under half of the missing clones reflect an unresolved V gene, and the others are unexplained. V, J and clone size were drawn from that table, and D and trimming were deduced from the DNA. The sample includes around 190,000 clones, with about 80% observed a single time. The ten largest make up approximately 1.4% of the sample.

Beyond this particular receptor, the publication reports: The quantity of clinical and demographic metadata differed by source and by participant and was supplied without curation.

Collaborating institutions collected whole blood in K2EDTA tubes following their own protocols. For TCRbeta analysis, collaborators shipped samples as frozen whole blood, isolated PBMCs, or DNA extracted from either of those sample types. CDR1 MGHRA and CDR2 YSYEKL were looked up in the germline V gene. Unmatched junction bases come to 7, with V trimmed by 3 bases and J by 2 bases. Including cysteine and phenylalanine, the CDR3 has 15 amino acids. CDR3 DNA only is kept here, 45 bases in frame from base 1. Sequenced input: peripheral blood. This TCR came from a human donor in a cohort sampled during active COVID-19. Recombination connected TRBV4-1 to TRBJ2-7; 7 bases in between match TRBD1. CDR3 reads: CASSHTRDSTYEQYF. The bases read TGCGCCAGCAGCCATACCCGGGACAGCACCTACGAGCAGTACTTC.